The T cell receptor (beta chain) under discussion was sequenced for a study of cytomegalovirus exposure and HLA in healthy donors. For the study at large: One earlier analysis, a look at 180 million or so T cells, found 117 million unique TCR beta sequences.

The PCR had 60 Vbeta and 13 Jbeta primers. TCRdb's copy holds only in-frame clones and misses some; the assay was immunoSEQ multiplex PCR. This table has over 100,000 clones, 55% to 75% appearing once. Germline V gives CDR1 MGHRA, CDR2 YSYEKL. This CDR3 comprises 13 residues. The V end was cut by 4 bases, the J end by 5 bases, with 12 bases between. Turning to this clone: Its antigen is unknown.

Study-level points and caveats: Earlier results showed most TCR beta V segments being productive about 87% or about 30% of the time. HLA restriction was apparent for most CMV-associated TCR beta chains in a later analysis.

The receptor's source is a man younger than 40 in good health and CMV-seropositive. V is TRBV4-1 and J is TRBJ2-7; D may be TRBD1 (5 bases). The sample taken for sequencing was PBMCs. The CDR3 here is CASSPWVRDEQYF. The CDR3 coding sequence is TGCGCCAGCAGCCCCTGGGTCAGGGACGAGCAGTACTTC.